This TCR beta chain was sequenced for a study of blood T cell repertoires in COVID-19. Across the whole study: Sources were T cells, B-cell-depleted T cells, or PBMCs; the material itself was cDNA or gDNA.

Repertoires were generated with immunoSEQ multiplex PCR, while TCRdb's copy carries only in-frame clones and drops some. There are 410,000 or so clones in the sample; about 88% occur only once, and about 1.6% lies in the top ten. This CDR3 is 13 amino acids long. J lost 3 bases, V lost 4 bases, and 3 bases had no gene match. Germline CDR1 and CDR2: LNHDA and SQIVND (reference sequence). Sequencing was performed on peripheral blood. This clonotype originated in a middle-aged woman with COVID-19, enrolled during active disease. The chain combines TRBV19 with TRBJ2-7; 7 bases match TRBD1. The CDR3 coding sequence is TGTGCCAGTAGTAAGACAGGGAACTACGAGCAGTACTTC. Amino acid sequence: CASSKTGNYEQYF.